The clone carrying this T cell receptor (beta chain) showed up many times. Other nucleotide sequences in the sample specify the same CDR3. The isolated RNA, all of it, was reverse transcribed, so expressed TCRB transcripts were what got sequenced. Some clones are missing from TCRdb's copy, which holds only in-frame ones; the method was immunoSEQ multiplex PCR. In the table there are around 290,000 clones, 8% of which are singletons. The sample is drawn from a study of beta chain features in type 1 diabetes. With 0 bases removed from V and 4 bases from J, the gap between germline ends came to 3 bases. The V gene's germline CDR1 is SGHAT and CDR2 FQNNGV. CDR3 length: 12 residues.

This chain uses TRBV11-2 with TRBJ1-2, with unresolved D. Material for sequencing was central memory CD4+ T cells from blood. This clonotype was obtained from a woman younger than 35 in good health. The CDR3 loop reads CASSLESYGYTF. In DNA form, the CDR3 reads TGTGCCAGCAGCTTAGAATCCTATGGCTACACCTTC.